This T cell receptor (beta chain) came from a study of identifying expanded T cells in peripheral blood. The data were produced by immunoSEQ multiplex PCR, yet TCRdb's version contains in-frame clones alone and is incomplete. Of just under 65,000 clones in the sample, around 87% were seen once. The study's findings and limits: Over two and four weeks, about 16 and 20 clones changed, versus around 1.3 between replicates. Roughly two-week clone count variance significantly increased as total template count grew.

In the case of this clone: Its target is unknown.

No infections or other immune events were documented during collection. Trimming removed 6 bases from V and 1 base from J, with 13 bases in between. There are 15 residues in the CDR3. Germline CDR1 MNHGY, CDR2 SAAAGT. The clonotype was recovered from a person aged 18 to 70 in good health. The J gene is TRBJ1-3, the V gene TRBV6-8; D is ambiguous. The sequencing sample was made of blood. CDR3 DNA: TGTGCCAGCAGCCCACTTGGGGATTCTGGAAACACCATATATTTT. Protein: CASSPLGDSGNTIYF.